These T cell receptor beta chains were read from a single sample in a study of blood T cells in healthy people across ages. TCRdb processed the 5' RACE reads anew with MiXCR; each CDR3 protein has one entry. The sample holds some 560,000 distinct CDR3 sequences, around a quarter seen once. This sample was also put to use in a study of T cells of mothers and their children.

The sample comprised blood. The receptors come from a boy aged 2 to 10 in good health. Both conserved end residues are part of each CDR3. A D gene is named only where the DNA matches it firmly. Size tells how often a clone was seen (once, few, many) or the class of an expanded clone, and some rows leave it out.

CDR3aa: CASSGRAGGNEQFF
CDR3nt: TGTGCCAGCAGCGGGAGAGCCGGGGGCAATGAGCAGTTCTTC
abundance: NA
d_gene: NA
j_gene: TRBJ2-1
v_gene: TRBV6-2/TRBV6-3

CDR3aa: CASSQAGEVHEKLFF
CDR3nt: TGTGCCAGCAGCCAAGCGGGGGAGGTTCATGAAAAACTGTTTTTT
abundance: NA
d_gene: NA
j_gene: TRBJ1-4
v_gene: TRBV3-1

CDR3aa: CSVAGTSGKSYEQYF
CDR3nt: TGCAGCGTTGCCGGGACTAGCGGGAAATCCTACGAGCAGTACTTC
abundance: NA
d_gene: TRBD2
j_gene: TRBJ2-7
v_gene: TRBV29-1

CDR3aa: CASSLEYGIRPGYTF
CDR3nt: TGTGCCAGCAGCTTAGAGTACGGAATTCGGCCTGGCTACACCTTC
abundance: NA
d_gene: NA
j_gene: TRBJ1-2
v_gene: TRBV11-2

CDR3aa: CASSFDRPRGETQYF
CDR3nt: TGTGCCAGCAGTTTCGACAGGCCCCGGGGGGAGACCCAGTACTTC
abundance: NA
d_gene: NA
j_gene: TRBJ2-5
v_gene: TRBV6-2/TRBV6-3

CDR3aa: CASSLAGAGSSYNSPLHF
CDR3nt: TGCGCCAGCAGCTTGGCGGGGGCAGGGAGCTCCTATAATTCACCCCTCCACTTT
abundance: NA
d_gene: NA
j_gene: TRBJ1-6
v_gene: TRBV5-1

CDR3aa: CASSPGARTGTTEAFF
CDR3nt: TGTGCCAGCAGCCCAGGGGCCCGGACAGGGACGACTGAAGCTTTCTTT
abundance: NA
d_gene: TRBD1
j_gene: TRBJ1-1
v_gene: TRBV9

CDR3aa: CASSLEFSYNEQFF
CDR3nt: TGTGCCAGCAGCTTGGAATTCTCCTACAATGAGCAGTTCTTC
abundance: NA
d_gene: NA
j_gene: TRBJ2-1
v_gene: TRBV11-2

CDR3aa: CASSLSKSGANVLTF
CDR3nt: TGTGCCAGCAGTTTATCGAAAAGTGGGGCCAACGTCCTGACTTTC
abundance: many
d_gene: NA
j_gene: TRBJ2-6
v_gene: TRBV27

CDR3aa: CASRGLAGGPPTGELFF
CDR3nt: TGTGCCAGCAGGGGACTAGCGGGAGGGCCGCCCACCGGGGAGCTGTTTTTT
abundance: NA
d_gene: TRBD2
j_gene: TRBJ2-2
v_gene: TRBV7-2

CDR3aa: CSARRTSGGGLNEQFF
CDR3nt: TGCAGTGCTCGGCGGACTAGCGGGGGCGGCCTCAATGAGCAGTTCTTC
abundance: NA
d_gene: TRBD2
j_gene: TRBJ2-1
v_gene: TRBV20-1